The clone carrying this TCR beta chain was detected ten times or more. Its antigen remains unidentified. Ophthalmopathy was moderately-to-severely active, CAS at least 3, NOSPECS at least 4, lasting under 3 months. These data originate in a study of Graves' ophthalmopathy and Graves' hyperthyroidism. The sequenced template was RNA, covering the TCR beta CDR3 region. RT-PCR in the first round used HTBI primers; a second-round multiplex PCR followed. TCRdb re-called the multiplex PCR reads with MiXCR, one entry per CDR3 protein. The sample has roughly 700,000 distinct CDR3 sequences, roughly 40% seen once. Study conclusions and caveats: Appearing in blood as well were most expanded thyroid clonotypes above 0.001 frequency. Ophthalmopathy versus stable hyperthyroidism: 13-signature model gave 85% to 90% sensitivity, 65% to 82% specificity.

The sequence derives from an adult man with Graves' ophthalmopathy. Material: peripheral blood.

DNA for the CDR3: TGTGCCAGCAGCAAGGACAGGGCTGGCAATCAGCCCCAGCATTTT. Its translation is CASSKDRAGNQPQHF. The chain couples TRBV7-2 to TRBJ1-5; 8 nucleotides align to TRBD1. This CDR3 spans 15 amino acids. The J segment lost 2 bases and the V segment lost 5 bases, leaving 5 bases of the junction unmatched. In germline, CDR1 is SGHTA, CDR2 FQGNSA.